A selection of T cell receptor beta chains follows, all from one sample in a study of cytomegalovirus exposure and HLA in healthy donors. Using immunoSEQ multiplex PCR, the repertoire was profiled, and TCRdb retains in-frame clones only, with some absent. The table has about 140,000 clones, 72% seen once; the top ten hold 2.1%. Material: PBMCs. The receptors here all came from a middle-aged man in good health and CMV-seronegative. Each CDR3 is given with its conserved first and last residue. Each record gives: clone size, J gene, V gene, D gene, CDR3 protein, CDR3 DNA. A D gene is named only where the DNA matches it firmly. Not every row has a clone size; where given, it reads once, few, many or a size class.

- TRBJ2-7 TRBV7-6 - CASSHRAGSSYEQYF TGTGCCAGCAGCCACAGGGCAGGGAGTTCCTACGAGCAGTACTTC
- TRBJ1-1 TRBV7-8 - CASSLGGRTEAFF TGTGCCAGCAGCTTGGGGGGACGGACTGAAGCTTTCTTT
- TRBJ1-2 TRBV7-9 TRBD1 CASTQPGQGGFADGYTF TGTGCCAGCACCCAGCCGGGACAGGGGGGGTTCGCGGATGGCTACACCTTC
- TRBJ1-1 TRBV18 TRBD1 CASSPSTGVDSEAFF TGTGCCAGCTCACCCTCCACAGGGGTAGACTCTGAAGCTTTCTTT
once TRBJ2-7 TRBV7-7 - CASSPGQGGYEQYF TGTGCCAGCAGCCCGGGCCAAGGAGGCTACGAGCAGTACTTC
few TRBJ1-1 TRBV5-4 - CASSLGTLNSVEAFF TGTGCCAGCAGCTTGGGGACTCTAAATAGCGTTGAAGCTTTCTTT
few TRBJ1-1 TRBV19 - CASSEGGTEAFF TGTGCCAGTAGTGAGGGAGGCACTGAAGCTTTCTTT
- TRBJ2-7 TRBV11-2 TRBD1 CASSSRQGTYEQYF TGTGCCAGCAGCTCGCGACAGGGGACCTACGAGCAGTACTTC
- TRBJ2-6 TRBV7-7 - CASSLGGSGANVLTF TGTGCCAGCAGCTTAGGAGGCTCTGGGGCCAACGTCCTGACTTTC
- TRBJ1-6 TRBV5-4 - CASSLYQGSPLHF TGTGCCAGCAGCTTGTATCAGGGGTCACCCCTCCACTTT
- TRBJ2-5 TRBV6-5 TRBD2 CASSKTSGSVETQYF TGTGCCAGCAGCAAGACTAGCGGGAGCGTCGAGACCCAGTACTTC
- TRBJ1-5 TRBV9 - CASSGGGQDQPQHF TGTGCCAGCAGCGGCGGGGGTCAGGATCAGCCCCAGCATTTT
- TRBJ1-3 TRBV7-9 - CASSLSRTGNTIYF TGTGCCAGCAGCTTATCCAGAACTGGAAACACCATATATTTT
- TRBJ1-2 TRBV19 - CASSMANYGYTF TGTGCCAGTAGTATGGCAAACTATGGCTACACCTTC
- TRBJ1-5 TRBV6-6 TRBD1 CASSLSTGGGQPQHF TGTGCCAGCAGTCTTTCGACAGGGGGCGGGCAGCCCCAGCATTTT
- TRBJ2-2 TRBV6-5 - CASSYTGRADGELFF TGTGCCAGCAGTTACACCGGGAGAGCTGACGGGGAGCTGTTTTTT
- TRBJ2-5 TRBV4-1 TRBD2 CASSQGTSGGSRETQYF TGCGCCAGCAGCCAAGGGACTAGCGGGGGATCGCGAGAGACCCAGTACTTC
- TRBJ2-7 TRBV7-9 TRBD1 CASSSTGTDPYEQYF TGTGCCAGCAGCTCAACCGGGACAGACCCCTACGAGCAGTACTTC
- TRBJ1-2 TRBV5-1 TRBD1 CASSLNPGGDVLRSGYTF TGCGCCAGCAGCTTGAACCCAGGGGGCGATGTACTGCGCTCTGGCTACACCTTC
- TRBJ2-7 TRBV7-2 TRBD2 CASSSLAGGEQYF TGTGCCAGCAGCTCGTTAGCGGGAGGCGAGCAGTACTTC
- TRBJ2-1 TRBV6-1 TRBD2 CASSPSSGRDNEQFF TGTGCCAGCAGTCCTTCTAGCGGGAGAGACAATGAGCAGTTCTTC
few TRBJ1-1 TRBV25-1 - CASSERGMNTEAFF TGTGCCAGCAGTGAACGGGGGATGAACACTGAAGCTTTCTTT
- TRBJ2-5 TRBV6-6 - CASSSSGTQYF TGTGCCAGCTCGAGTAGTGGGACCCAGTACTTC
- TRBJ1-1 TRBV9 - CASSSTGYLTEAFF TGTGCCAGCAGCTCCACAGGGTACCTCACTGAAGCTTTCTTT
- TRBJ2-1 TRBV30 - CASRRRGPYYNEQFF TGTGCCTCCCGGCGAAGGGGCCCTTATTACAATGAGCAGTTCTTC
- TRBJ2-3 TRBV6-5 - CASSYSVADTQYF TGTGCCAGCAGTTACTCTGTCGCAGATACGCAGTATTTT
- TRBJ1-5 TRBV6-5 TRBD1 CASSIGQGGNQPQHF TGTGCCAGCAGCATAGGACAGGGCGGCAATCAGCCCCAGCATTTT
- TRBJ1-6 TRBV6-5 TRBD1 CASSYAGQGSPLHF TGTGCCAGCAGTTACGCCGGACAGGGCTCACCCCTCCACTTT
- TRBJ2-2 TRBV5-4 - CASSLEINTNTGELFF TGTGCCAGCAGCTTGGAGATAAACACAAACACCGGGGAGCTGTTTTTT
few TRBJ2-7 TRBV30 TRBD2 CAWSRTSGAYEQYF TGTGCCTGGTCCCGGACTAGCGGCGCCTACGAGCAGTACTTC
- TRBJ1-5 TRBV5-1 TRBD1 CASSLTGEGQPQNF TGCGCCAGCAGCTTGACAGGGGAAGGACAGCCCCAGAATTTT
- TRBJ2-7 TRBV7-2 TRBD1 CASSSPTGAAYEQYF TGTGCCAGCAGCTCCCCGACAGGGGCAGCCTACGAGCAGTACTTC
few TRBJ1-2 TRBV7-3 TRBD1 CASSLGGGYGYTF TGTGCCAGCAGCCTAGGGGGCGGGTATGGCTACACCTTC
- TRBJ2-2 TRBV6-6 - CASWTYSGELFF TGTGCCAGCTGGACTTACAGCGGGGAGCTGTTTTTT
- TRBJ2-3 TRBV29-1 - CSVEPSADTQYF TGCAGCGTTGAACCTTCGGCAGATACGCAGTATTTT
- TRBJ2-3 TRBV7-8 TRBD1 CASSSRQGLDTQYF TGTGCCAGCAGCTCGAGACAGGGTTTGGATACGCAGTATTTT
- TRBJ1-1 TRBV19 TRBD1 CASNNRGNTEAFF TGTGCCAGTAACAACAGGGGGAACACTGAAGCTTTCTTT
few TRBJ1-2 TRBV7-9 TRBD1 CASSLAGQGDNPF TGTGCCAGCAGCTTAGCAGGACAGGGAGATAACCCCTTC
- TRBJ2-7 TRBV7-8 TRBD1 CASSLFGTGNYEQYF TGTGCCAGCAGCTTATTCGGGACAGGGAACTACGAGCAGTACTTC
- TRBJ2-7 TRBV13 - CASSLTGRSPLYEQYF TGTGCCAGCAGCTTAACGGGAAGGAGCCCACTCTACGAGCAGTACTTC
- TRBJ2-5 TRBV5-1 TRBD1 CASSFRPGQGVEETQYF TGCGCCAGCAGCTTTCGACCGGGACAGGGGGTCGAGGAGACCCAGTACTTC
few TRBJ1-4 TRBV19 TRBD1 CASSRQGVNEKLFF TGTGCCAGTAGTCGGCAGGGGGTTAATGAAAAACTGTTTTTT
- TRBJ2-3 TRBV6-4 - CASSVTSSLSDTQYF TGTGCCAGCAGTGTGACTAGTTCCCTTTCAGATACGCAGTATTTT
- TRBJ2-7 TRBV10-2 TRBD1 CASSESFPGQGPYEQYF TGCGCCAGCAGTGAGTCCTTCCCGGGACAGGGGCCCTACGAGCAGTACTTC
- TRBJ2-7 TRBV9 - CASSVGVSYEQYF TGTGCCAGCAGCGTAGGAGTCTCCTACGAGCAGTACTTC
- TRBJ2-5 TRBV28 TRBD2 CASSKPAGGKETQYF TGTGCCAGCAGTAAGCCGGCGGGAGGCAAAGAGACCCAGTACTTC
few TRBJ2-7 TRBV10-2 TRBD2 CASSGGQREGLIYEQYF TGCGCCAGCAGTGGAGGCCAGCGGGAGGGCCTGATCTACGAGCAGTACTTC
once TRBJ2-3 TRBV28 TRBD1 CASSAATGGWWQYF TGTGCCAGCAGTGCCGCAACAGGGGGCTGGTGGCAGTATTTT
once TRBJ2-7 TRBV7-8 - CASASPLGPEQYF TGTGCCAGCGCCTCCCCCCTTGGGCCCGAGCAGTACTTC
- TRBJ1-5 TRBV30 - CAWGLGTGYNQPQNF -
once TRBJ2-5 TRBV2 TRBD1 CASSEAKGAGFTETQYF TGTGCCAGCAGTGAAGCGAAGGGGGCAGGGTTTACAGAGACCCAGTACTTC
- TRBJ2-1 TRBV7-7 TRBD1 CASSPGTVTYNEQFF TGTGCCAGCAGCCCCGGGACAGTTACCTACAATGAGCAGTTCTTC
- TRBJ1-2 TRBV19 TRBD1 CASISPRQGYGYTF TGTGCCAGTATATCGCCTAGACAGGGATATGGCTACACCTTC
- TRBJ1-4 TRBV5-1 - CASSLARDDSATNEKLFF TGCGCCAGCAGCTTGGCCAGAGACGACAGCGCAACTAATGAAAAACTGTTTTTT
- TRBJ2-5 TRBV7-2 TRBD2 CASSLAGLEEETQYF TGTGCCAGCAGCTTAGCCGGACTAGAGGAAGAGACCCAGTACTTC
- TRBJ1-1 TRBV19 - CASHEWGRGNTEAFF TGTGCCTCTCATGAGTGGGGCAGAGGGAACACTGAAGCTTTCTTT
- TRBJ1-6 TRBV4-2 - CASSQDSGGGANNSPLHF TGTGCCAGCAGCCAAGATAGTGGGGGGGGAGCCAATAATTCACCCCTCCACTTT
- TRBJ1-1 TRBV7-9 - CASSLTDSPNTEAFF TGTGCCAGCAGCTTAACTGACAGTCCCAACACTGAAGCTTTCTTT
- TRBJ2-7 TRBV5-1 - CATSRDTTYEQYF TGCGCCACAAGCCGGGACACCACCTACGAGCAGTACTTC
- TRBJ1-1 TRBV9 - CASSGPGGPEAFF TGTGCCAGCAGCGGGCCAGGAGGTCCTGAAGCTTTCTTT